What follows are 5 T cell receptor beta chains derived from one specimen sequenced in a study of CD8 T cells in ankylosing spondylitis. Study outcomes and limitations: Within ankylosing spondylitis blood, a TCR beta motif made up of eight highly homologous variants appeared to be characteristic.

Each CDR3 protein gets one entry after TCRdb re-called the 5' RACE reads with MiXCR. The sample consists of roughly 350,000 distinct CDR3 sequences, 7% to 9% of them appearing once. Their antigens remain unidentified. Material: blood, either unsorted or a sorted T cell fraction (not recorded which). The receptor set was obtained from a male donor with ankylosing spondylitis.

This clonotype was found a few times. This chain joins TRBV28 and TRBJ1-5; possibly TRBD1 for D (6 bases). Germline V gene sequence: CDR1 MDHEN, CDR2 SYDVKM. V was trimmed by 3 bases and J by 2 bases, leaving 11 bases between them. This CDR3 has 15 amino acids. In DNA form, the CDR3 reads TGTGCCAGCAGTTTTTCGTCAGGGGGCAATCAGCCCCAGCATTTT. Translating it yields CASSFSSGGNQPQHF.

V gene TRBV5-1 combines with J gene TRBJ2-7; D remains unclear. CDR1 is SGHRS, CDR2 YFSETQ, per germline. This CDR3 is 14 amino acids long. V lost 0 bases and J 1 base, leaving 8 bases between the germline ends. CDR3 coding DNA: TGCGCCAGCAGCTTGGGAGTGCTATCCTACGAGCAGTACTTC. It encodes CASSLGVLSYEQYF. Supplemented by reference TRBV5-1 and TRBJ2-7, the full variable domain reads KAGVTQTPRYLIKTRGQQVTLSCSPISGHRSVSWYQQTPGQGLQFLFEYFSETQRNKGNFPGRFSGRQFSNSRSEMNVSTLELGDSALYLCASSLGVLSYEQYFGPGTRLTVT.

This clonotype came up many times. V and J are TRBV29-1 and TRBJ2-7, with 9 bases lining up with TRBD1. CDR1 and CDR2 from the germline V gene are SQVTM and ANQGSEA. The CDR3 has 13 residues. The V and J ends lost 3 bases and 3 bases, in that order; junction bases with no gene match: 3. CDR3 sequence (DNA): TGCAGCGTTGAGCTGGGACAGGGCTACGAGCAGTACTTC. This codes for CSVELGQGYEQYF.

The chain uses TRBV10-3 and TRBJ1-4, with 8 bases that match TRBD1. CDR3 length: 15 residues. Germline V gives CDR1 ENHRY, CDR2 SYGVKD. V shed 3 bases and J 5 bases; nucleotides not matched to a gene: 5. DNA of the CDR3: TGTGCCATCAGTGACCCCCGGACAGGGAATGAAAAACTGTTTTTT. This codes for CAISDPRTGNEKLFF.

This clonotype was recorded at least ten times. This chain uses TRBV12-3 or TRBV12-4 with TRBJ2-1; tentatively, D is TRBD1 (5 bases). The CDR3 runs 13 residues. The V end was cut by 2 bases, the J end by 3 bases, with 5 bases between. As DNA, the CDR3 is TGTGCCAGCAGTTTAAGGGGCTACAATGAGCAGTTCTTC. Amino acid sequence: CASSLRGYNEQFF.